These 9 T cell receptor beta chains originate from one sample sequenced in a study of molecular identifiers for immune sequencing clone quantification (dated by TCRdb to the late 2010s). The library was prepared using PCR. Sequencing was carried out with a NextSeq 500. The public sequencing data were trimmed at Q25 with fastp and processed into clonotypes with MiXCR by TCRdb, which kept only in-frame beta chains. One record per CDR3 amino acid sequence lists the most common genes and DNA. The sample records about 510,000 distinct CDR3 sequences, roughly 24% of which are singletons. Together, the top ten hold around 0.8% of the sample. Sequenced sample: naive CD8+ T cells from blood, with Jurkat cell RNA spiked in. The label giving this sample's cell subset or site can be read as: FACS-sorted CD8+CD4-CCR7+CD45RA+ naive T cells. The source is a human donor in good health. Some libraries in this study had Jurkat cell RNA spiked in.

This clonotype has just a few counts. J is TRBJ2-3 and V is TRBV7-6; TRBD2 is a possible D gene (6 bases). V gave up 1 base and J gave up 5 bases, with 13 bases separating them. From germline, CDR1 is SGHVS and CDR2 FNYEAQ. The CDR3 spans 15 residues. The CDR3 nucleotides read TGTGCCAGCAGCTTAGTCGGCGGGGCGGGAGATACGCAGTATTTT. Encoded protein: CASSLVGGAGDTQYF. Full variable domain (missing parts from reference TRBV7-6 and TRBJ2-3): GAGVSQSPRYKVTKRGQDVALRCDPISGHVSLYWYRQALGQGPEFLTYFNYEAQQDKSGLPNDRFSAERPEGSISTLTIQRTEQRDSAMYRCASSLVGGAGDTQYFGPGTRLTVL.

This clonotype was picked up a small number of times. The rearrangement links TRBV30 to TRBJ2-5, with no clear D. The germline CDR1 and CDR2 sequences are GTSNPN and SVGIG (reference sequence). This CDR3 is built from 13 residues. The V end lost 0 bases, the J end lost 7 bases, and 12 bases lay between the germline ends. CDR3 loop: CAWSVHDGGTQYF. In DNA form, the CDR3 reads TGTGCCTGGAGTGTACATGACGGCGGGACCCAGTACTTC.

The chain joins TRBV28 to TRBJ2-3; TRBD2 aligns across 10 bases. The CDR3 loop spans 15 amino acids. Germline V gene data show CDR1 as MDHEN and CDR2 as SYDVKM. DNA for the CDR3: TGTGCTACCAGAGTAGGGACTAGCGACACAGATACGCAGTATTTT. Translation gives CATRVGTSDTDTQYF. Together with reference TRBV28 and TRBJ2-3, the CDR3 gives the full variable domain: DVKVTQSSRYLVKRTGEKVFLECVQDMDHENMFWYRQDPGLGLRLIYFSYDVKMKEKGDIPEGYSVSREKKERFSLILESASTNQTSMYLCATRVGTSDTDTQYFGPGTRLTVL.

The chain is built from TRBV11-2 and TRBJ1-5; D gene uncertain. From germline, CDR1 is SGHAT and CDR2 FQNNGV. Trimming pared 1 base from V and 5 bases from J, leaving 12 bases between. The CDR3 has 15 amino acids. DNA for the CDR3: TGTGCCAGCAGCTTAGGAGGTGGAGACCATCAGCCCCAGCATTTT. Protein product: CASSLGGGDHQPQHF.

This chain connects TRBV7-9 to TRBJ1-1; TRBD1 matches 8 bases. This CDR3 region has 16 residues. The V segment lost 5 bases and the J segment 0 bases; nucleotides outside the gene matches: 8. Germline V gene lookup returns CDR1 SEHNR and CDR2 FQNEAQ (reference sequence). The CDR3 DNA reads TGTGCCAGCAGCATCGGACAGGGCGTGGTGAACACTGAAGCTTTCTTT. Protein product: CASSIGQGVVNTEAFF.

This clonotype has a handful of counts. V gene TRBV20-1 combines with J gene TRBJ2-7; 10 bases agree with TRBD2. Germline V gene lookup returns CDR1 DFQATT and CDR2 SNEGSKA (reference sequence). Trimming took 6 bases from V and 5 from J; bases not matched to a gene: 7. This CDR3 is built from 13 residues. CDR3 sequence reads: CSAPDSGGNEQYF. In DNA, the CDR3 is TGCAGTGCCCCGGATAGCGGGGGGAACGAGCAGTACTTC.

This clonotype was seen a few times. The chain employs TRBV24-1 and TRBJ2-1; weak D call: TRBD1 (5 bases). Germline V CDR1 and CDR2: KGHDR, SFDVKD. The CDR3 loop spans 12 amino acids. V gave up 10 bases and J gave up 3 bases, with 9 bases separating them. The CDR3 region is CATEDSYNEQFF. CDR3 DNA: TGTGCCACAGAAGACAGCTACAATGAGCAGTTCTTC.

In this sample, this clonotype turned up a few times. The J gene is TRBJ2-1, the V gene TRBV4-2; 7 bases match TRBD2. Germline-derived CDR1 and CDR2 are LGHNA and YNFKEQ. The length of the CDR3 is 13 residues. V gave up 0 bases and J gave up 13 bases; unmatched junction bases: 6. CDR3 protein: CASSQDRSSGQFF. In DNA form, the CDR3 reads TGTGCCAGCAGCCAAGATCGGTCTAGCGGCCAGTTCTTC.

This clonotype was counted at least ten times. The J gene is TRBJ1-2, the V gene TRBV12-5, with D uncertain. V lost 0 bases to trimming and J lost 0 bases, with 14 bases between them. The germline V gene encodes CDR1 LGHNT and CDR2 FRNRAP. This CDR3 is built from 17 residues. The CDR3 region is CASGLVLRVSTNYGYTF. The CDR3 DNA is TGTGCTAGTGGTTTGGTACTGAGGGTTTCAACTAACTATGGCTACACCTTC.